A single sample gave rise to the 26 T cell receptor beta chains below, sequenced in a study of T cells after yellow fever vaccination. In TCRdb, the 5' RACE reads were re-called with MiXCR into one record per CDR3 protein. The sample shows fewer than 400,000 distinct CDR3 sequences, 9.5% to 12% of them seen only once. This specimen consisted of CD4+ T cells sorted from PBMCs, obtained 45 days after the yellow fever booster vaccination. The receptors come from a man in his late teens or twenties who received the YFV17D yellow fever vaccine.

This clonotype was observed a few times. The CDR3 reads CASSLGQGHTEAFF. CDR3 DNA: TGCGCCAGCAGCCTAGGACAGGGGCACACTGAAGCTTTCTTT. The rearrangement uses TRBV4-3 and TRBJ1-1, with 9 nucleotides matching TRBD1. J gave up 3 bases and V 4 bases, and 3 bases lay outside the gene matches. Germline CDR1 reads LGHNA; CDR2 reads YSLEER. The CDR3 is 14 amino acids.

This clonotype occurred a few times. This chain links TRBV20-1 with TRBJ2-3, with 11 bases fitting TRBD1. With 6 bases clipped from V and 7 bases from J, the junction kept 6 bases outside the gene matches. CDR1 is DFQATT and CDR2 is SNEGSKA in the germline V gene (reference sequence). This CDR3 contains 13 residues. The DNA of the CDR3 is TGCAGTGCGTCCGGACAGGGGGCTAATACGCAGTATTTT. It encodes CSASGQGANTQYF.

This clonotype has ten or more counts. The V call is TRBV6-1, the J call TRBJ2-3, with TRBD2 matching over 8 bases. The ends lost 7 bases at V and 2 bases at J; junction bases unmatched: 11. The CDR3 is 16 residues long. The V gene's germline CDR1 is MNHNS and CDR2 SASEGT. CDR3 bases: TGTGCCAGCACCATCGGCTTAGCGGGGCCCACAGATACGCAGTATTTT. As protein: CASTIGLAGPTDTQYF.

The chain joins TRBV24-1 to TRBJ1-2; D gene ambiguous. Deletions cut 3 bases from V and 8 bases from J, with 9 bases between. The CDR3 has 12 amino acids. Germline values: CDR1 KGHDR, CDR2 SFDVKD. CDR3 amino acids: CATSDPAAGYTF. DNA for the CDR3: TGTGCCACCAGTGATCCTGCGGCCGGCTACACCTTC.

This clonotype showed up many times. The DNA for the CDR3 is TGCAGTGCTAGACCGAAGGGACTCCATCTACTCTATGGCTACACCTTC. Amino acid sequence: CSARPKGLHLLYGYTF. The J gene is TRBJ1-2, the V gene TRBV20-1, with D tentatively TRBD1 (5 bases). V was pared by 2 bases and J by 4 bases, with 20 bases between. This CDR3 is 16 amino acids long. Germline V gene data show CDR1 as DFQATT and CDR2 as SNEGSKA (reference sequence).

The chain carries TRBV9 and TRBJ2-3; 11 nucleotides line up with TRBD1. This CDR3 is 17 amino acids long. In germline, CDR1 is SGDLS, CDR2 YYNGEE. Unmatched junction bases numbered 12, after V lost 4 bases and J lost 5 bases. The CDR3 nucleotides read TGTGCCAGCAGCTTGACAGGACAGGGGGCGCGGGGAGATACGCAGTATTTT. This gives the protein CASSLTGQGARGDTQYF.

The V gene is TRBV6-2 or TRBV6-3, the J gene TRBJ2-7, with D possibly matching TRBD1 (6 bases). This CDR3 is 16 amino acids long. V was shortened by 0 bases and J by 0 bases, with 12 bases between the two germline ends. The germline CDR1 and CDR2 sequences are MNHEY and SVGEGT. The CDR3 sequence: CASSYSGTWSSYEQYF. The DNA for the CDR3 is TGTGCCAGCAGTTACTCCGGGACATGGAGCTCCTACGAGCAGTACTTC.

The chain links TRBV12-5 to TRBJ2-5; D may match TRBD1 or TRBD2 (5 bases each). V was shortened by 6 bases and J by 1 base, with 9 bases between the two germline ends. From germline, CDR1 is LGHNT and CDR2 FRNRAP. This CDR3 spans 13 amino acids. CDR3 protein: CASGLGVQETQYF. The CDR3 DNA sequence: TGTGCTAGTGGCCTGGGGGTCCAAGAGACCCAGTACTTC. Based on the CDR3 plus reference TRBV12-5 and TRBJ2-5, the full variable domain is DARVTQTPRHKVTEMGQEVTMRCQPILGHNTVFWYRQTMMQGLELLAYFRNRAPLDDSGMPKDRFSAEMPDATLATLKIQPSEPRDSAVYFCASGLGVQETQYFGPGTRLLVL.

This clonotype was seen a few times. J is TRBJ2-3 and V is TRBV6-5, with 8 bases identical to TRBD2. The CDR3 spans 16 residues. The V segment lost 5 bases and the J segment 6 bases; nucleotides outside the gene matches: 13. Per the germline V gene, CDR1 is MNHEY and CDR2 is SVGAGI. The CDR3 reads CASSQGLAGSRDTQYF. The CDR3 DNA reads TGTGCCAGCAGTCAAGGATTAGCGGGGAGTCGGGATACGCAGTATTTT.

This clonotype came up many times. This rearrangement joins TRBV5-1 to TRBJ2-1; D is unresolved. Germline V CDR1 and CDR2: SGHRS, YFSETQ. V was shortened by 0 bases and J by 8 bases, with 9 bases between the two germline ends. The CDR3 is 13 residues long. The CDR3: CASSLVGPDEQFF. The CDR3 coding sequence is TGCGCCAGCAGCTTGGTCGGGCCTGATGAGCAGTTCTTC.

In its sample, this clonotype was seen many times. The rearrangement uses TRBV12-3 or TRBV12-4 and TRBJ1-1; D is perhaps TRBD1 (6 bases). The V and J ends lost 4 bases and 6 bases respectively, with 12 bases between them. The length of the CDR3 is 13 residues. The CDR3: CASSSTGQPEAFF. CDR3 in DNA: TGTGCCAGCAGTTCAACCGGACAGCCTGAAGCTTTCTTT.

This clonotype was observed a few times. This chain connects TRBV20-1 to TRBJ1-5; 8 positions agree with TRBD1. Germline lookup yields CDR1 DFQATT and CDR2 SNEGSKA (reference sequence). The V gene end was trimmed by 5 bases and the J gene end by 6 bases; junction bases not matched to a gene: 6. This CDR3 is 13 amino acids long. The CDR3 sequence: CSASGGSGQPQHF. The CDR3 nucleotides read TGCAGTGCTTCAGGGGGCTCGGGTCAGCCCCAGCATTTT.

About this clonotype itself: This clone may be a read error of a much larger clone one base away. The chain employs TRBV29-1 and TRBJ2-1, with a tentative D call TRBD1 (6 bases). CDR1 and CDR2 from the germline V gene are SQVTM and ANQGSEA. The CDR3 is 13 amino acids. The CDR3, as DNA: TGCAGCGTACCCCGGGACACCTCGGGTGAGCGGTTCTTC. This gives the protein CSVPRDTSGERFF.

This clonotype was seen ten or more times. This sequence joins TRBV3-1 and TRBJ2-2; D is unclear. Looked up from germline, CDR1 is LGHDT and CDR2 is YNNKEL (reference sequence). Deletions cut 1 base from V and 1 base from J, with 13 bases between. The CDR3 runs 17 residues. The CDR3 loop is CASSQGNPLQNTGELFF. CDR3 bases: TGTGCCAGCAGCCAAGGGAACCCGCTTCAGAACACCGGGGAGCTGTTTTTT.

The V and J genes are TRBV9 and TRBJ1-3; possibly TRBD1 for D (5 bases). The CDR3 totals 16 residues. V was clipped by 0 bases and J by 2 bases, with 12 bases between them. Germline V CDR1 and CDR2: SGDLS, YYNGEE. The CDR3 sequence is CASSVGRGFTGNTIYF. In DNA form, the CDR3 reads TGTGCCAGCAGCGTAGGAAGGGGTTTTACTGGAAACACCATATATTTT.

In this sample, this clonotype turned up many times. The chain couples TRBV7-2 to TRBJ2-5; 10 nucleotides align to TRBD2. The CDR3 is 16 residues long. V lost 4 bases to trimming and J lost 4 bases; unmatched junction nucleotides: 9. CDR1 is SGHTA and CDR2 is FQGNSA in the germline V gene. The DNA for the CDR3 is TGTGCCAGCAGCTCCCTTGGGGCTAGCGGGGGAGAGACCCAGTACTTC. Its translation is CASSSLGASGGETQYF.

This clonotype was counted only a few times. The chain combines TRBV9 with TRBJ1-2, with D maybe TRBD1 (5 bases). Trimming removed 3 bases from V and 6 bases from J, with 18 bases in between. Per the germline V gene, CDR1 is SGDLS and CDR2 is YYNGEE. There are 15 residues in the CDR3. In DNA, the CDR3 is TGTGCCAGCAGCGAGACCCAGGGCGTTAGGGATGGCTACACCTTC. This sequence encodes CASSETQGVRDGYTF.

This clonotype was observed a handful of times. This sequence joins TRBV7-3 and TRBJ1-6, with TRBD1 as a possible D gene (6 bases). V was trimmed by 5 bases and J by 14 bases, leaving 16 bases between them. The germline V gene has CDR1 SGHTA and CDR2 FQGTGA. This CDR3 comprises 13 residues. The CDR3 here is CASSQLLRGTLHF. The CDR3 DNA reads TGTGCCAGCAGCCAACTCCTCAGGGGCACCCTCCACTTT.

This clonotype came up a few times. This chain connects TRBV6-5 to TRBJ2-5; 7 positions agree with TRBD1. The CDR3 runs to 16 residues. Germline V gene lookup returns CDR1 MNHEY and CDR2 SVGAGI. Losses at the gene ends were 6 bases for V and 2 bases for J; bases not matched to a gene: 12. This chain's CDR3 is CASRNTYRGGQETQYF. The CDR3 DNA reads as TGTGCCAGCAGAAACACTTACAGGGGTGGACAAGAGACCCAGTACTTC.

This clonotype was observed a few times. The J gene is TRBJ2-2, the V gene TRBV6-1; TRBD1 agrees at 7 bases. This CDR3 has 14 amino acids. V gave up 7 bases and J gave up 7 bases; unmatched junction bases: 9. Germline loops: CDR1 MNHNS, CDR2 SASEGT. The CDR3 protein is CASTRQGQFGELFF. CDR3 nucleotides: TGTGCCAGCACCAGACAGGGTCAGTTCGGGGAGCTGTTTTTT.

The chain links TRBV4-2 to TRBJ1-4, with 9 positions matching TRBD1. With V trimmed by 1 base and J by 5 bases, 2 bases remained unmatched. Germline CDR1 LGHNA, CDR2 YNFKEQ. The CDR3 contains 15 residues. The CDR3 sequence is CASSQAGTGNEKLFF. The CDR3 region has the DNA TGTGCCAGCAGCCAAGCCGGGACAGGGAATGAAAAACTGTTTTTT.

In its sample, this clonotype was seen many times. This chain links TRBV7-9 with TRBJ2-1, with TRBD2 as a possible D gene (5 bases). Deletions cut 6 bases from V and 0 bases from J, with 15 bases between. From germline, CDR1 is SEHNR and CDR2 FQNEAQ (reference sequence). The CDR3 runs 16 residues. CDR3 sequence reads: CASRAYGDPSYNEQFF. In DNA, the CDR3 is TGTGCCAGCAGGGCCTACGGGGATCCCTCCTACAATGAGCAGTTCTTC.

This clonotype was detected a few times. V is TRBV28 and J is TRBJ1-1; no reliable D call. V dropped 7 bases and J dropped 5 bases, with 20 bases sitting between them. In germline, CDR1 is MDHEN, CDR2 SYDVKM. This CDR3 is built from 15 residues. CDR3 DNA: TGTGCCAGCAAGTTTGGCCCGGGAGGGTCTACTGAAGCTTTCTTT. It is translated as CASKFGPGGSTEAFF.

This clonotype was detected ten times or more. The rearrangement links TRBV5-6 to TRBJ1-2, with D maybe TRBD1 (5 bases). CDR1 is SGHDT and CDR2 is YYEEEE in the germline V gene. There are 12 residues in the CDR3. V lost 4 bases, J lost 4 bases, and 8 bases lay in between. The CDR3 nucleotides are TGTGCCAGCAGCCCAGGGTTCTATGGCTACACCTTC. Amino acid sequence: CASSPGFYGYTF.

This clonotype was seen only a few times. The chain has TRBV20-1 and TRBJ2-3; D is perhaps TRBD2 (6 bases). This CDR3 contains 13 residues. V lost 3 bases, J lost 10 bases, and 17 bases lay in between. Looked up from germline, CDR1 is DFQATT and CDR2 is SNEGSKA (reference sequence). The chain's CDR3 is CSASGGPFGAQYF. The DNA for the CDR3 is TGCAGTGCTAGCGGGGGACCTTTTGGTGCGCAGTATTTT.

This clonotype was picked up many times. The rearrangement joins TRBV20-1 to TRBJ2-5; 7 positions agree with TRBD2. Germline lookup yields CDR1 DFQATT and CDR2 SNEGSKA (reference sequence). The CDR3 extends over 13 amino acids. Losses at the gene ends were 5 bases for V and 5 bases for J; bases not matched to a gene: 8. This chain's CDR3 is CSASQLARETQYF. CDR3 bases: TGCAGTGCTTCACAACTAGCGCGGGAGACCCAGTACTTC.